This section outlines one T cell receptor beta chain sequence together with its context. Its matching antigen is unknown. The data originate from a study of cytomegalovirus exposure and HLA in healthy donors. The CDR3 consists of 16 residues. With 1 base clipped from V and 2 bases from J, the junction kept 6 bases outside the gene matches. The germline V gene encodes CDR1 SGHTA and CDR2 FQGNSA. General observations from the study: Analyzed later, most CMV-associated TCR beta chains appeared HLA-restricted. About 87% or about 30% of the time was how often most TCR beta V segments were productive, according to an earlier analysis.

PCR amplification relied on 60 Vbeta primers (plus 13 Jbeta primers). TCRdb's copy holds only in-frame clones and misses some; the assay was immunoSEQ multiplex PCR. The table lists more than 150,000 clones, 82% of them singletons. V usage is TRBV7-2 and J usage is TRBJ2-5; 8 nucleotides match TRBD2. The source of this sequence is a man aged 40-49 years in good health and CMV-seronegative. The sample comprised PBMCs. CDR3 sequence (DNA): TGTGCCAGCAGCTTAGTCCCGGCTAGCGGGCAAGAGACCCAGTACTTC. Its protein product is CASSLVPASGQETQYF. Using reference TRBV7-2 and TRBJ2-5 for the parts outside the CDR3, the full variable domain is GAGVSQSPSNKVTEKGKDVELRCDPISGHTALYWYRQSLGQGLEFLIYFQGNSAPDKSGLPSDRFSAERTGGSVSTLTIQRTQQEDSAVYLCASSLVPASGQETQYFGPGTRLLVL.